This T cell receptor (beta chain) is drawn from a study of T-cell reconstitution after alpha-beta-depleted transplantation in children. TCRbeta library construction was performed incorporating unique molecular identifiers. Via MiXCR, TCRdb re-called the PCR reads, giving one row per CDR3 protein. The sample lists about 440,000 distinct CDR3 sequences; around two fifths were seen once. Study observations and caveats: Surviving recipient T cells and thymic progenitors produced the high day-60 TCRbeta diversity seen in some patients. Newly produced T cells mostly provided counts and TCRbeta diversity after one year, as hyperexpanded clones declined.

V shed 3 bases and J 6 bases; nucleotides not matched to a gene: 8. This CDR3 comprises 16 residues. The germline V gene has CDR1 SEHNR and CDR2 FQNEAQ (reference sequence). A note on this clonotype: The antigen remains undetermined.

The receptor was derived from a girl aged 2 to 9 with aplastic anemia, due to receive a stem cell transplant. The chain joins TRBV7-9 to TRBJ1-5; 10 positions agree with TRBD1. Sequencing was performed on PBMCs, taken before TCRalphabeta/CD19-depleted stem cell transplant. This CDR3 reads CASSFGTGEGSQPQHF. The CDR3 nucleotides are TGTGCCAGCAGCTTCGGGACAGGGGAAGGGAGTCAGCCCCAGCATTTT. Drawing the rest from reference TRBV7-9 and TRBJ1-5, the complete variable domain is DTGVSQNPRHKITKRGQNVTFRCDPISEHNRLYWYRQTLGQGPEFLTYFQNEAQLEKSRLLSDRFSAERPKGSFSTLEIQRTEQGDSAMYLCASSFGTGEGSQPQHFGDGTRLSIL.